This record concerns one TCR beta chain sequence. CDR3 size: 14 residues. With 6 bases removed from V and 14 bases from J, the gap between germline ends came to 20 bases. Germline V CDR1 and CDR2: MNHEY, SVGAGI. These data originate in a study of blood T cell repertoires in COVID-19. Study-level information: Samples of COVID-19 (acute and convalescent) were obtained from the United States, Italy and Spain. T cells, B-cell-depleted T cells, or PBMCs provided the cDNA or gDNA that served as material.

Original handling: From reference gene primer amplification, estimates of nucleated cell counts were derived. This table comes from immunoSEQ multiplex PCR, and its TCRdb copy is limited to in-frame clones, with some not included. V, J and clone size derive from that table, while D and trimming were established from the DNA sequence. The sample lists around 78,000 clones, roughly 87% seen once, with approximately 0.98% in the top ten. This clonotype was sampled from a woman in her forties or fifties in a cohort sampled during active COVID-19. The source material was peripheral blood. The chain is built from TRBV6-5 and TRBJ1-6, with a possible D match to TRBD1 (6 bases). The chain's CDR3 is CASRPTGRGGSLHF. The CDR3, as DNA: TGTGCCAGCAGACCGACAGGCCGGGGTGGGTCCCTCCACTTT.